Shown below are 9 T cell receptor beta chains from a single sample sequenced in a study of blood T cell repertoires in COVID-19. Here immunoSEQ multiplex PCR was the method, and the copy in TCRdb shows in-frame clones only, minus some. There are almost 400,000 clones in the sample; over 75% occur only once, and about 2% lies in the top ten. The specimen was peripheral blood. All receptors derive from a woman aged 55-70 years with COVID-19, enrolled during active disease.

The chain carries TRBV2 and TRBJ1-4; the D gene is possibly TRBD1 (5 bases). There are 13 residues in the CDR3. V was cut by 8 bases and J by 7 bases, with 14 bases left in between. The germline CDR1 and CDR2 sequences are SNHLY and FYNNEI. CDR3 bases: TGTGCCAGCGGGGGGTGGGAGGCTGAAAAACTGTTTTTT. Residues: CASGGWEAEKLFF. Based on the CDR3 plus reference TRBV2 and TRBJ1-4, the full variable domain is EPEVTQTPSHQVTQMGQEVILRCVPISNHLYFYWYRQILGQKVEFLVSFYNNEISEKSEIFDDQFSVERPDGSNFTLKIRSTKLEDSAMYFCASGGWEAEKLFFGSGTQLSVL.

V usage is TRBV28 and J usage is TRBJ1-2; TRBD1 agrees at 9 bases. V dropped 7 bases and J dropped 7; count of bases not matched to a gene: 10. Germline CDR1 reads MDHEN; CDR2 reads SYDVKM. This CDR3 comprises 14 residues. The CDR3 loop reads CASTGTGRYSGYTF. The CDR3 DNA reads as TGTGCCAGCACCGGGACAGGGCGGTATTCTGGCTACACCTTC.

The V and J genes are TRBV20-1 and TRBJ2-5, with TRBD1 matching over 7 bases. V was pared by 3 bases and J by 2 bases, with 21 bases of the junction left unmatched. CDR1 is DFQATT and CDR2 is SNEGSKA in the germline V gene (reference sequence). The CDR3 extends over 19 amino acids. CDR3 sequence (DNA): TGCAGTGCTAGTAGTCGTCACCGGGACAGAAGGGGAAAACAAGAGACCCAGTACTTC. Amino acids: CSASSRHRDRRGKQETQYF.

This chain joins TRBV19 and TRBJ2-2; 9 nucleotides match TRBD2. The CDR3 sequence is 18 residues long. V lost 3 bases, J lost 0 bases, and 8 bases stayed unmatched. CDR1 is LNHDA, CDR2 SQIVND, per germline (reference sequence). CDR3 nucleotides: TGTGCCAGTAGTATTAAAGCGGGGGGCGTATCGAACACCGGGGAGCTGTTTTTT. Amino acids: CASSIKAGGVSNTGELFF.

J is TRBJ2-2 and V is TRBV9; possibly TRBD1 for D (5 bases). This CDR3 has 16 amino acids. V lost 3 bases, J lost 0 bases, and 12 bases lay in between. Germline V gene data show CDR1 as SGDLS and CDR2 as YYNGEE. DNA of the CDR3: TGTGCCAGCAGCGAGACCGACAGACCGAACACCGGGGAGCTGTTTTTT. Amino acid sequence: CASSETDRPNTGELFF. The variable domain in full, with the rest retrieved from reference TRBV9 and TRBJ2-2, is DSGVTQTPKHLITATGQRVTLRCSPRSGDLSVYWYQQSLDQGLQFLIQYYNGEERAKGNILERFSAQQFPDLHSELNLSSLELGDSALYFCASSETDRPNTGELFFGEGSRLTVL.

The CDR3 loop is CATISYPFEAFF. The CDR3 bases are TGTGCCACCATAAGCTACCCATTCGAAGCTTTCTTT. V usage is TRBV6-5 and J usage is TRBJ1-1; D is undetermined. Trimming took off 10 bases at V and 8 bases at J, with 17 bases between the two ends. The germline gives CDR1 MNHEY, CDR2 SVGAGI. The CDR3 contains 12 residues.

The chain uses TRBV5-4 and TRBJ2-1; a weak D match, TRBD1 (6 bases). The CDR3 is made up of 14 amino acids. Trimming left V 3 bases short and J 2 bases short, with 9 bases between. Germline loops: CDR1 SGHNT, CDR2 YYREEE (reference sequence). DNA for the CDR3: TGTGCCAGCAGCTATCGGACAGCCTACAATGAGCAGTTCTTC. This sequence encodes CASSYRTAYNEQFF.

This clone showed up just once. This rearrangement joins TRBV5-1 to TRBJ2-7; 9 bases line up with TRBD2. Germline CDR1 reads SGHRS; CDR2 reads YFSETQ. V shed 0 bases and J 4 bases; nucleotides not matched to a gene: 5. This CDR3 spans 15 amino acids. The CDR3 DNA follows: TGCGCCAGCAGCTTGGATTCTAGCGGGGTGTACGAGCAGTACTTC. It encodes CASSLDSSGVYEQYF.

This rearrangement joins TRBV3-1 (or the pseudogene TRBV3-2) to TRBJ2-5; 8 positions match TRBD1. V trimming: 3 bases; J trimming: 5 bases; junction bases outside the gene matches: 5. CDR3 size: 14 residues. Germline V CDR1 and CDR2: LGHDT, YNNKEL (reference sequence). The CDR3 loop is CASSQAGGSETQYF. The CDR3 DNA follows: TGTGCCAGCAGCCAGGCAGGGGGCTCGGAGACCCAGTACTTC.